Following are 21 T cell receptor beta chains from one sample sequenced in a study of blood T cell repertoires in COVID-19. Clones were read by immunoSEQ multiplex PCR, and TCRdb kept only the in-frame ones, dropping some. The table lists about 17,000 clones, 89% of them singletons. Source material: peripheral blood. Receptors originate from a man in his sixties with active COVID-19.

The chain links TRBV19 to TRBJ2-3; 9 positions agree with TRBD1. The CDR3 sequence is 19 residues long. V lost 2 bases to trimming and J lost 0 bases; unmatched junction nucleotides: 12. Germline-derived CDR1 and CDR2 are LNHDA and SQIVND (reference sequence). The CDR3 sequence is CASSIIGTGTLLSTDTQYF. DNA of the CDR3: TGTGCCAGTAGTATAATCGGGACAGGGACGTTGCTGAGCACAGATACGCAGTATTTT.

The gene calls are TRBV7-9 and TRBJ1-3; a weak D match, TRBD1 (5 bases). The CDR3 sequence is 14 residues long. The V gene lost 5 bases and the J gene lost 2 bases, with 10 bases spanning the gap. Germline CDR1 is SEHNR and CDR2 is FQNEAQ (reference sequence). The CDR3 region is CASSPLRAGNTIYF. CDR3 in DNA: TGTGCCAGCAGCCCCCTCAGGGCTGGAAACACCATATATTTT.

The chain uses TRBV5-1 and TRBJ1-1; TRBD1 agrees at 7 bases. Germline V lookup: CDR1 SGHRS, CDR2 YFSETQ. V trimming: 6 bases; J trimming: 3 bases; junction bases outside the gene matches: 11. The length of the CDR3 is 15 residues. CDR3 sequence: CASTYSGGGDTEAFF. The CDR3 DNA sequence: TGCGCCAGCACTTACTCGGGAGGGGGCGACACTGAAGCTTTCTTT.

The V and J genes are TRBV30 and TRBJ2-5, with 10 bases fitting TRBD2. The trim removed 3 bases at V and 5 bases at J, leaving 3 bases unmatched. Germline CDR1 GTSNPN, CDR2 SVGIG (reference sequence). The CDR3 loop spans 13 amino acids. The CDR3 here is CAWRMTSGETQYF. The CDR3 DNA reads as TGTGCCTGGAGAATGACTAGCGGGGAGACCCAGTACTTC. The whole variable domain, filled in from reference TRBV30 and TRBJ2-5, reads SQTIHQWPATLVQPVGSPLSLECTVEGTSNPNLYWYRQAAGRGLQLLFYSVGIGQISSEVPQNLSASRPQDRQFILSSKKLLLSDSGFYLCAWRMTSGETQYFGPGTRLLVL.

This chain uses TRBV4-1 with TRBJ2-1, with 14 bases lining up with TRBD2. This CDR3 contains 14 residues. Losses at the gene ends were 4 bases for V and 12 bases for J; bases not matched to a gene: 5. Germline loops: CDR1 MGHRA, CDR2 YSYEKL. The CDR3 is CASSPGLAGVWQFF. CDR3 bases: TGCGCCAGCAGCCCGGGACTAGCGGGGGTTTGGCAGTTCTTC.

The CDR3 protein is CASSSLAVGNEQFF. The CDR3 DNA reads as TGTGCCAGCAGTTCGCTAGCGGTAGGCAATGAGCAGTTCTTC. This chain connects TRBV28 to TRBJ2-1; 7 bases line up with TRBD2. The CDR3 length is 14 residues. J gave up 6 bases and V 4 bases, and 6 bases lay outside the gene matches. The germline V gene encodes CDR1 MDHEN and CDR2 SYDVKM.

The chain uses TRBV7-9 and TRBJ2-5; TRBD1 matches at 10 bases. The V gene end was trimmed by 7 bases and the J gene end by 5 bases; junction bases not matched to a gene: 13. The CDR3 covers 16 residues. Germline assignment: CDR1 SEHNR and CDR2 FQNEAQ (reference sequence). The CDR3 sequence: CASTEDRGTLGETQYF. The CDR3 bases are TGTGCCAGCACCGAGGACAGGGGGACCCTCGGGGAGACCCAGTACTTC.

The chain links TRBV19 to TRBJ2-1, with TRBD1 matching 10 bases. The CDR3 is 15 amino acids. V shed 2 bases, J shed 8 bases, and the junction held 6 bases outside the gene matches. Germline lookup yields CDR1 LNHDA and CDR2 SQIVND (reference sequence). CDR3 loop: CASSIRQGASDEQFF. The CDR3 region has the DNA TGTGCCAGTAGTATAAGACAGGGGGCCAGTGATGAGCAGTTCTTC.

This chain uses TRBV7-2 with TRBJ2-7, with TRBD1 as a possible D gene (5 bases). Trimming took off 5 bases at V and 9 bases at J, with 17 bases between the two ends. The CDR3 sequence is 13 residues long. Germline values: CDR1 SGHTA, CDR2 FQGNSA. CDR3 DNA sequence: TGTGCCAGCAGCATGCGACAGAAACCTTTGCAGTACTTC. The encoded protein is CASSMRQKPLQYF. Full variable domain (missing parts from reference TRBV7-2 and TRBJ2-7): GAGVSQSPSNKVTEKGKDVELRCDPISGHTALYWYRQSLGQGLEFLIYFQGNSAPDKSGLPSDRFSAERTGGSVSTLTIQRTQQEDSAVYLCASSMRQKPLQYFGPGTRLTVT.

Worth noting for this clone: Other DNA sequences of this sample code for an identical CDR3. The J gene is TRBJ1-4, the V gene TRBV7-9; D is perhaps TRBD1 (6 bases). CDR1 is SEHNR and CDR2 is FQNEAQ in the germline V gene (reference sequence). CDR3 length: 15 residues. Trimming left V 2 bases short and J 4 bases short, with 11 bases between. The DNA of the CDR3 is TGTGCCAGCAGCTTAAACAGGGCCAGTAATGAAAAACTGTTTTTT. Translating it yields CASSLNRASNEKLFF.

The chain has TRBV18 and TRBJ2-7; the match to TRBD2 covers 9 bases. Germline V lookup: CDR1 KGHSH, CDR2 LQKENI. This CDR3 region has 14 residues. The V gene end was trimmed by 6 bases and the J gene end by 0 bases; junction bases not matched to a gene: 3. The CDR3 DNA follows: TGTGCCAGCTCCCCGACTAGCGGCTCCTACGAGCAGTACTTC. It translates to CASSPTSGSYEQYF.

This chain uses TRBV11-2 with TRBJ2-3; weak D call: TRBD2 (5 bases). Germline CDR1 SGHAT, CDR2 FQNNGV. The V end was cut by 2 bases, the J end by 1 base, with 10 bases between. The CDR3 extends over 15 amino acids. The CDR3 is CASSLKGDGTDTQYF. As DNA, the CDR3 is TGTGCCAGCAGCTTAAAGGGAGACGGCACAGATACGCAGTATTTT. The complete variable domain, with remaining parts taken from reference TRBV11-2 and TRBJ2-3, reads EAGVAQSPRYKIIEKRQSVAFWCNPISGHATLYWYQQILGQGPKLLIQFQNNGVVDDSQLPKDRFSAERLKGVDSTLKIQPAKLEDSAVYLCASSLKGDGTDTQYFGPGTRLTVL.

This rearrangement joins TRBV6-1 to TRBJ2-7; TRBD2 matches at 8 bases. V lost 2 bases, J lost 4 bases, and 1 base stayed unmatched. Germline CDR1 reads MNHNS; CDR2 reads SASEGT. This CDR3 is 13 amino acids long. As DNA, the CDR3 is TGTGCCAGCAGTGAAAGCGGGAGATACGAGCAGTACTTC. Amino acids: CASSESGRYEQYF.

This chain uses TRBV4-3 with TRBJ1-1; maybe TRBD1 (5 bases). V shed 1 base and J shed 8 bases, with 8 bases lying between them. Per germline, CDR1 LGHNA and CDR2 YSLEER. This CDR3 contains 12 residues. In nucleotides, the CDR3 is TGCGCCAGCAGCCAAGGGCAGGGCGAAGCTTTCTTT. This translates into CASSQGQGEAFF.

The V call is TRBV2, the J call TRBJ1-4; no clear D. The CDR3 is 15 residues long. V lost 3 bases, J lost 5 bases, and 13 bases lay in between. CDR1 is SNHLY and CDR2 is FYNNEI in the germline V gene. The CDR3 protein is CASSDIGVGNEKLFF. CDR3 DNA: TGTGCCAGCAGTGACATCGGGGTGGGAAATGAAAAACTGTTTTTT.

In regard to this clone: An end of the junction does not agree with germline; a read error may underlie this. The genes are TRBV6-6 and TRBJ2-2, with 10 bases that match TRBD2. The CDR3 has 15 residues. Germline CDR1 and CDR2: MNHNY and SVGAGI (reference sequence). CDR3 residues: CASSLTSGSGGELFF. The CDR3 region has the DNA TGCGCCAGCAGCCTGACTAGCGGGTCTGGCGGGGAGCTGTTTTTT.

This clone was counted a single time. The chain carries TRBV30 and TRBJ1-4; 7 nucleotides align to TRBD1. The germline V gene has CDR1 GTSNPN and CDR2 SVGIG (reference sequence). After removal of 8 bases from V and 5 bases from J, the junction contained 8 bases not matched to a gene. The CDR3 contains 13 residues. The CDR3 loop is CASDRVGNEKLFF. CDR3 DNA: TGTGCCAGTGACAGGGTCGGGAATGAAAAACTGTTTTTT.

J is TRBJ2-3 and V is TRBV30; 11 positions match TRBD2. J gave up 5 bases and V 4 bases, and 8 bases lay outside the gene matches. The CDR3 runs to 15 residues. The germline V gene encodes CDR1 GTSNPN and CDR2 SVGIG (reference sequence). CDR3 nucleotide sequence: TGTGCCTGGACGCGTAGCGGGGGGGCAGTAGATACGCAGTATTTT. Its translation is CAWTRSGGAVDTQYF. Variable domain in full (rest from reference TRBV30 and TRBJ2-3): SQTIHQWPATLVQPVGSPLSLECTVEGTSNPNLYWYRQAAGRGLQLLFYSVGIGQISSEVPQNLSASRPQDRQFILSSKKLLLSDSGFYLCAWTRSGGAVDTQYFGPGTRLTVL.

This clone was detected once. The rearrangement links TRBV11-3 to TRBJ2-1; D not certain. This CDR3 contains 13 residues. V shed 0 bases and J shed 5 bases, with 5 bases lying between them. From germline, CDR1 is SGHNT and CDR2 YENEEA. The CDR3 sequence: CASSLESDNEQFF. CDR3 DNA: TGTGCCAGCAGCTTAGAATCCGACAATGAGCAGTTCTTC.

The J gene is TRBJ1-6, the V gene TRBV11-3; D gene ambiguous. The V end was cut by 4 bases, the J end by 9 bases, with 13 bases between. From germline, CDR1 is SGHNT and CDR2 YENEEA. The CDR3 covers 14 residues. The CDR3 DNA follows: TGTGCCAGCAGCTCCGGGCCCGAGGGTTCACCCCTCCACTTT. This sequence encodes CASSSGPEGSPLHF. The variable domain in full, completed from reference TRBV11-3 and TRBJ1-6, reads EAGVVQSPRYKIIEKKQPVAFWCNPISGHNTLYWYLQNLGQGPELLIRYENEEAVDDSQLPKDRFSAERLKGVDSTLKIQPAELGDSAVYLCASSSGPEGSPLHFGNGTRLTVT.

The genes are TRBV18 and TRBJ2-3, with 7 bases aligning to TRBD1. After removal of 4 bases from V and 9 bases from J, the junction contained 10 bases not matched to a gene. The CDR3 consists of 14 residues. Germline CDR1 and CDR2: KGHSH and LQKENI. The CDR3 reads CASSLDQTGDTQYF. The CDR3 nucleotides read TGTGCCAGCTCACTAGATCAAACAGGGGACACGCAGTATTTT.